This T cell receptor (beta chain) was found in a study of tumor-infiltrating lymphocytes in primary liver carcinoma. From approximately 0.5 ug of total RNA, TCR beta-specific cDNA was reverse-transcribed using a constant-region primer. Three nested multiplex PCR rounds, a slightly modified ARM-PCR, produced the libraries for TCR beta. TRBV1-TRBV30 forward and Cbeta reverse primers drove the first two roughly 10-cycle rounds. Each CDR3 protein gets one entry after TCRdb re-called the multiplex PCR reads with MiXCR. The sample records fewer than 200,000 distinct CDR3 sequences, 70% to 90% being singletons. The germline gives CDR1 SGHAT, CDR2 FQNNGV. Trimming removed 9 bases from V and 3 bases from J, with 14 bases in between. CDR3 length equals 14 residues. The tissue used was unsorted bulk material of about 19-31 mg. RNA and DNA were co-extracted from it with the AllPrep DNA/RNA mini kit.

The sequenced material came from tumor tissue from primary liver carcinoma. The chain is built from TRBV11-2 and TRBJ1-4; D is undetermined. The clonotype was recovered from a middle-aged man with primary liver carcinoma and hepatitis B virus infection. DNA of the CDR3: TGTGCCAGTAGCATGCCCTCAGCTAATGAAAAACTGTTTTTT. It specifies CASSMPSANEKLFF.